This T cell receptor beta chain appears in the sequencing data of a study of read filtering for tumor transcriptome and immune sequencing. A remark on this clonotype: A much larger clone is a single base away; this may be a read error.

This library used roughly 370 ng RNA and molecular barcoded adaptors spanning alpha/delta and beta/gamma chains. TCRdb redid the calling of the reads with MiXCR, one entry per CDR3 protein. Of some 50,000 distinct CDR3 sequences detected, about 20% appear once; the ten largest clones hold around two fifths. The CDR3 runs to 13 residues. In germline, CDR1 is DFQATT, CDR2 SNEGSKA (reference sequence). Input material: a population of CD138-negative cells sorted from bone marrow. This sequence joins TRBV20-1 and TRBJ2-7, with D perhaps matching TRBD2 (5 bases). The receptor was isolated from a donor at least 40 years old with multiple myeloma. The CDR3 region has the DNA TGCAATGCTAGCTCCTCGCTCTCCTACGAGCAGTACTTC. It yields the protein CNASSSLSYEQYF.